This T cell receptor beta chain was identified during a study of CD4 T cells in relation to SARS-CoV-2 and coronaviruses. Background on the study: Crossreactive spike epitopes shared across donors were mapped to their HLA restriction. General observations from the study: The assay detects memory recall responses, not culture-primed primary responses. Compared with monoreactive clones, crossreactive clones showed significantly weaker SARS-CoV-2 expansion. In roughly 65% of donors, memory CD4+ clonotypes crossrecognized SARS-CoV-2 and at least one common cold coronavirus spike.

As concerns this clone: Its antigen remains unknown.

Sequencing was performed with immunoSEQ multiplex PCR; in TCRdb, only in-frame clones are kept and a portion is missing. The sample contains 50,000 to 70,000 clones, 85% to 90% of which appear only once. The unexposed donors gave CD4+ T cells in about 2010-2019, prior to COVID-19. The sample comprised memory CD4+ T cells from PBMCs. The sequence was collected from a human donor in good health.

In DNA, the CDR3 is TGCGCCAGCAGCTTGGTCCTTATGTCCTACAATGAGCAGTTCTTC. It specifies CASSLVLMSYNEQFF. The chain is built from TRBV5-1 and TRBJ2-1; D is unresolved. Germline lookup yields CDR1 SGHRS and CDR2 YFSETQ. V was pared by 0 bases and J by 1 base, with 8 bases between. The CDR3 covers 15 residues.